This record concerns one T cell receptor beta chain sequence. Different DNA sequences within this sample yield the same CDR3. This sample was taken from a study of shared clonotypes between healthy human individuals. Libraries were prepared by immunoSEQ multiplex PCR; TCRdb keeps only in-frame clonotypes and omits some of them. Of fewer than 3 million clones in the sample, 92% were seen once. This CDR3 is 15 amino acids long. V lost 2 bases and J 4 bases, leaving 12 bases between the germline ends. Germline V gives CDR1 MNHEY, CDR2 SMNVEV (reference sequence). The TCR sequence derives from a man between 18 and 29 years old in good health. Some clones in this sample may be carry-over from other donors' samples. The chain employs TRBV27 and TRBJ1-5, with D perhaps TRBD1 (5 bases). Specimen: naive CD4+ T cells from PBMCs. This sample's subset: CD45RA+ positively selected. In DNA form, the CDR3 reads TGTGCCAGCAGTTTAAAGGGTTGGGGGAATCAGCCCCAGCATTTT. Its translation is CASSLKGWGNQPQHF.